The 7 T cell receptor beta chains reported below all come from one sample, sequenced in a study of CD8 T cells in Susac syndrome. An amount of RNA that ranged from roughly 0.5 to 1 ug was reverse transcribed with random hexamers. Each CDR3 protein gets one entry after TCRdb re-called the immunoSEQ multiplex PCR reads with MiXCR. The sample carries some 180,000 distinct CDR3 sequences, around 96% recorded once. The specimen was CD4+ T cells from PBMCs. All receptors derive from a human donor in good health.

The chain uses TRBV20-1 and TRBJ2-1; perhaps TRBD2 as D (5 bases). Trimming left V 2 bases short and J 5 bases short, with 10 bases between. The CDR3 runs to 13 residues. The germline V gene has CDR1 DFQATT and CDR2 SNEGSKA (reference sequence). CDR3 coding DNA: TGCAGTGCTAGACTAGCACATCACAATGAGCAGTTCTTC. Translating gives CSARLAHHNEQFF.

The chain joins TRBV20-1 to TRBJ1-5, with D possibly TRBD1 on 5 matching bases. Germline CDR1 DFQATT, CDR2 SNEGSKA (reference sequence). V was trimmed by 3 bases and J by 1 base, leaving 10 bases between them. There are 14 residues in the CDR3. The CDR3 loop is CSARTQGSNQPQHF. For the CDR3, the DNA is TGCAGTGCTAGGACCCAGGGAAGCAATCAGCCCCAGCATTTT.

The J gene is TRBJ2-4, the V gene TRBV2; D is uncertain. V was shortened by 6 bases and J by 0 bases, with 6 bases between the two germline ends. The CDR3 is 13 amino acids. The germline V gene encodes CDR1 SNHLY and CDR2 FYNNEI. CDR3 nucleotides: TGTGCCAGCAGACCCTTAGCCAAAAACATTCAGTACTTC. Its translation is CASRPLAKNIQYF.

This chain uses TRBV29-1 with TRBJ2-5; D unclear. The germline V gene has CDR1 SQVTM and CDR2 ANQGSEA. The V end was cut by 4 bases, the J end by 5 bases, with 8 bases between. This CDR3 has 11 amino acids. The CDR3 coding sequence is TGCAGCGTTGTCCGTGGCGAGACCCAGTACTTC. Encoded protein: CSVVRGETQYF.

The chain is built from TRBV20-1 and TRBJ2-6; tentatively, D is TRBD1 (5 bases). The CDR3 consists of 16 residues. Per germline, CDR1 DFQATT and CDR2 SNEGSKA (reference sequence). Trimming cost V 2 bases and J 0 bases, with 11 bases left between them. This chain's CDR3 is CSARTRANSGANVLTF. For the CDR3, the DNA is TGCAGTGCTAGAACCAGGGCAAACTCTGGGGCCAACGTCCTGACTTTC.

This chain connects TRBV2 to TRBJ2-7, with D perhaps assigned TRBD1 or TRBD2 (6 bases each). The CDR3 spans 17 residues. Looked up from germline, CDR1 is SNHLY and CDR2 is FYNNEI. With 4 bases removed from V and 2 bases from J, the gap between germline ends came to 21 bases. For the CDR3, the DNA is TGTGCCAGCAGTGGCGACTTATGGGGGGACACCGCCTACGAGCAGTACTTC. It encodes CASSGDLWGDTAYEQYF.

V and J are TRBV2 and TRBJ2-1; TRBD1 matches 7 bases. V trimming: 9 bases; J trimming: 6 bases; junction bases outside the gene matches: 8. CDR1 is SNHLY and CDR2 is FYNNEI in the germline V gene. The CDR3 extends over 13 amino acids. The CDR3 is CARGQPGGNEQFF. The DNA for the CDR3 is TGTGCCAGGGGACAGCCTGGGGGCAATGAGCAGTTCTTC.